Following are 24 T cell receptor beta chains from one sample sequenced in a study of technical replicates of blood from several donors (dated by TCRdb to 2016 to 2017). Libraries came from the immunoSEQ multiplex PCR assay. The table was pulled from immuneACCESS by TCRdb, which kept in-frame rearrangements only. Such tables lose some clones; where checked, under half of the loss comes from unresolved V genes, and the rest has no known cause. The sample includes tens of thousands of clones, with around 93% observed a single time. The top ten hold under 5.5% of the sample. The specimen sequenced was PBMCs. These receptors all come from a human donor in good health. Some clones in this sample may be carry-over from other donors' samples.

The rearrangement joins TRBV7-3 to TRBJ2-5, with D uncertain. V dropped 5 bases and J dropped 1 base, with 8 bases sitting between them. This CDR3 has 13 amino acids. The V gene's germline CDR1 is SGHTA and CDR2 FQGTGA. CDR3 DNA sequence: TGTGCCAGCAGCCTCCAACTCCAAGAGACCCAGTACTTC. Residues: CASSLQLQETQYF.

The genes are TRBV7-9 and TRBJ2-7; 8 bases match TRBD1. The CDR3 is 14 residues long. J lost 3 bases, V lost 5 bases, and 6 bases had no gene match. Germline CDR1 is SEHNR and CDR2 is FQNEAQ (reference sequence). The CDR3 nucleotides read TGTGCCAGCAGCCCGCGGGACAGGCACTACGAGCAGTACTTC. Its translation: CASSPRDRHYEQYF.

This clone has just one count. J is TRBJ2-3 and V is TRBV5-4; TRBD2 aligns across 10 bases. The CDR3 sequence is 18 residues long. Germline CDR1 reads SGHNT; CDR2 reads YYREEE (reference sequence). V shed 4 bases, J shed 2 bases, and the junction held 13 bases outside the gene matches. Written as DNA, the CDR3 is TGTGCCAGCAGCGTCGGAACTAGCGGGATAAGATTCACAGATACGCAGTATTTT. It yields the protein CASSVGTSGIRFTDTQYF.

The rearrangement uses TRBV5-1 and TRBJ2-5, with a tentative D call TRBD2 (5 bases). Per the germline V gene, CDR1 is SGHRS and CDR2 is YFSETQ. With 0 bases removed from V and 5 bases from J, the gap between germline ends came to 11 bases. CDR3 size: 14 residues. Here the CDR3 reads CASSLAEGRETQYF. Here the CDR3 DNA reads TGCGCCAGCAGCTTGGCCGAGGGAAGGGAGACCCAGTACTTC.

Here the CDR3 DNA reads TGTGCCAGCAGTTACAATTTCGGGGCAGATACGCAGTATTTT. Protein sequence: CASSYNFGADTQYF. J is TRBJ2-3 and V is TRBV6-6, with D perhaps matching TRBD2 (5 bases). Trimming shortened V by 2 bases and J by 4 bases, and 10 bases separated the two germline ends. There are 14 residues in the CDR3. The V gene's germline CDR1 is MNHNY and CDR2 SVGAGI (reference sequence).

V is TRBV2 and J is TRBJ2-7; 8 bases agree with TRBD2. With 6 bases clipped from V and 3 bases from J, the junction kept 10 bases outside the gene matches. This CDR3 contains 15 residues. Germline V CDR1 and CDR2: SNHLY, FYNNEI. The CDR3 is CASRVEEGLVYEQYF. CDR3 nucleotides: TGTGCCAGCAGGGTGGAGGAGGGACTAGTCTACGAGCAGTACTTC. Variable domain in full (rest from reference TRBV2 and TRBJ2-7): EPEVTQTPSHQVTQMGQEVILRCVPISNHLYFYWYRQILGQKVEFLVSFYNNEISEKSEIFDDQFSVERPDGSNFTLKIRSTKLEDSAMYFCASRVEEGLVYEQYFGPGTRLTVT.

This chain uses TRBV2 with TRBJ1-2; 10 bases match TRBD1. This CDR3 is built from 14 residues. Germline CDR1 reads SNHLY; CDR2 reads FYNNEI. The ends lost 6 bases at V and 7 bases at J; junction bases unmatched: 8. The CDR3 here is CASRAGTGASGYTF. The CDR3, as DNA: TGTGCCAGCAGAGCCGGGACAGGGGCTAGTGGCTACACCTTC. The entire variable domain, with the rest obtained from reference TRBV2 and TRBJ1-2, is as follows: EPEVTQTPSHQVTQMGQEVILRCVPISNHLYFYWYRQILGQKVEFLVSFYNNEISEKSEIFDDQFSVERPDGSNFTLKIRSTKLEDSAMYFCASRAGTGASGYTFGSGTRLTVV.

J is TRBJ2-3 and V is TRBV7-9; TRBD2 aligns across 7 bases. Germline CDR1 is SEHNR and CDR2 is FQNEAQ (reference sequence). J lost 1 base, V lost 4 bases, and 2 bases had no gene match. CDR3 length equals 14 residues. CDR3 amino acids: CASSSSGGTDTQYF. Here the CDR3 DNA reads TGTGCCAGCAGCTCTAGCGGAGGCACAGATACGCAGTATTTT.

This rearrangement joins TRBV12-5 to TRBJ1-2; D is uncertain. Germline CDR1 and CDR2: LGHNT and FRNRAP. The CDR3 is 14 amino acids. V shed 2 bases and J shed 3 bases, with 10 bases lying between them. CDR3 in amino acids: CASGLQQIYYGYTF. DNA of the CDR3: TGTGCTAGTGGTTTGCAACAGATCTACTATGGCTACACCTTC.

This chain connects TRBV6-1 to TRBJ2-3; D might be TRBD1 (6 bases). Per germline, CDR1 MNHNS and CDR2 SASEGT. Between the trimmed V and J ends, which lost 4 bases and 4 bases, there was a span of 18 bases. This CDR3 is built from 16 residues. Here the CDR3 reads CASSVQGSRVADTQYF. CDR3 in DNA: TGTGCCAGCAGTGTACAGGGAAGTCGGGTGGCAGATACGCAGTATTTT.

The CDR3 DNA sequence: TGTGCCAGCAGTTACGCAGGGGGAACTGAAGCTTTCTTT. Amino acids: CASSYAGGTEAFF. The rearrangement links TRBV6-5 to TRBJ1-1; 7 nucleotides line up with TRBD1. Germline assignment: CDR1 MNHEY and CDR2 SVGAGI. The V segment lost 2 bases and the J segment 5 bases; nucleotides outside the gene matches: 2. The CDR3 contains 13 residues.

V is TRBV19 and J is TRBJ1-5; 9 bases agree with TRBD1. The CDR3 is 15 amino acids. J gave up 6 bases and V 5 bases, and 8 bases lay outside the gene matches. Looked up from germline, CDR1 is LNHDA and CDR2 is SQIVND (reference sequence). The DNA for the CDR3 is TGTGCCAGTAGTGCCTGGGGACAGGGACGTCAGCCCCAGCATTTT. Residues: CASSAWGQGRQPQHF.

The V call is TRBV4-3, the J call TRBJ1-2; D remains unclear. This CDR3 is built from 14 residues. V was shortened by 1 base and J by 4 bases, with 10 bases between the two germline ends. CDR1 is LGHNA and CDR2 is YSLEER in the germline V gene. The CDR3 region is CASSQGALPYGYTF. As DNA, the CDR3 is TGCGCCAGCAGCCAAGGGGCCCTTCCCTATGGCTACACCTTC.

The chain carries TRBV18 and TRBJ2-7; perhaps TRBD1 as D (6 bases). V was pared by 5 bases and J by 7 bases, with 18 bases between. Germline CDR1 reads KGHSH; CDR2 reads LQKENI. The CDR3 has 14 amino acids. Here the CDR3 reads CASSSQGPSGEQYF. The CDR3 nucleotides are TGTGCCAGCTCAAGTCAGGGGCCCAGCGGTGAGCAGTACTTC.

CDR3 bases: TGCGCCAGCAGCTTGGGGAAACAGGGGGCTCTCCTAATAGGTCAAACAGATACGCAGTATTTT. It codes for CASSLGKQGALLIGQTDTQYF. The chain recombines TRBV5-1 with TRBJ2-3; the match to TRBD1 covers 9 bases. Germline loops: CDR1 SGHRS, CDR2 YFSETQ. The CDR3 loop spans 21 amino acids. Trimming cost V 0 bases and J 3 bases; bases outside gene matches: 20.

This clone was detected only a few times. The gene calls are TRBV5-8 and TRBJ2-2, with TRBD2 identical over 7 bases. CDR1 is SGHTS and CDR2 is YDEGEE in the germline V gene. This CDR3 spans 14 amino acids. Trimming cost V 4 bases and J 5 bases; bases outside gene matches: 5. CDR3 DNA sequence: TGTGCCAGCAGCCGGACTAGAGGGACCGGGGAGCTGTTTTTT. Translated, it gives CASSRTRGTGELFF.

This chain joins TRBV19 and TRBJ1-2; TRBD1 might be the D (5 bases). There are 15 residues in the CDR3. Trimming cost V 0 bases and J 4 bases, with 12 bases left between them. CDR1 and CDR2 (germline): LNHDA, SQIVND (reference sequence). The CDR3 sequence is CASSIDHGGGYGYTF. The CDR3 nucleotides read TGTGCCAGTAGTATAGATCACGGGGGTGGCTATGGCTACACCTTC.

V usage is TRBV4-2 and J usage is TRBJ2-1; TRBD2 matches at 14 bases. The CDR3 is made up of 15 amino acids. The V segment lost 1 base and the J segment 10 bases; nucleotides outside the gene matches: 3. CDR1 and CDR2 (germline): LGHNA, YNFKEQ. The CDR3 coding sequence is TGTGCCAGCAGCCAAGCACGGACTAGCGGGAGGGAGCAGTTCTTC. It specifies CASSQARTSGREQFF.

V gene TRBV6-5 combines with J gene TRBJ2-5; TRBD2 matches 7 bases. V was pared by 6 bases and J by 5 bases, with 9 bases of the junction left unmatched. CDR3 length: 14 amino acids. The germline CDR1 and CDR2 sequences are MNHEY and SVGAGI. This CDR3 reads CASRFGGTIETQYF. The CDR3 DNA reads as TGTGCCAGCAGATTCGGGGGGACGATCGAGACCCAGTACTTC.

V is TRBV7-2 and J is TRBJ1-6, with D perhaps matching TRBD1 (6 bases). Germline V CDR1 and CDR2: SGHTA, FQGNSA. There are 18 residues in the CDR3. Trimming cost V 0 bases and J 0 bases, with 12 bases left between them. This chain's CDR3 is CASSLAGGPSSYNSPLHF. CDR3 coding DNA: TGTGCCAGCAGCTTAGCGGGGGGGCCGAGCTCCTATAATTCACCCCTCCACTTT.

This chain joins TRBV4-3 and TRBJ2-2; TRBD2 aligns across 14 bases. V was pared by 3 bases and J by 4 bases, with 10 bases of the junction left unmatched. Germline CDR1 and CDR2: LGHNA and YSLEER. This CDR3 is built from 19 residues. The CDR3 sequence: CASSQEAGLAGGRTGELFF. DNA of the CDR3: TGCGCCAGCAGCCAGGAGGCAGGACTAGCGGGAGGCCGCACCGGGGAGCTGTTTTTT.

The J gene is TRBJ2-2, the V gene TRBV5-6; tentative D call: TRBD1 (6 bases). The CDR3 contains 15 residues. V lost 1 base and J 3 bases, leaving 10 bases between the germline ends. The germline V gene has CDR1 SGHDT and CDR2 YYEEEE. This CDR3 is CASSLRRGYTGELFF. CDR3 coding DNA: TGTGCCAGCAGCTTGAGAAGGGGGTACACCGGGGAGCTGTTTTTT. Drawing the rest from reference TRBV5-6 and TRBJ2-2, the complete variable domain is DAGVTQSPTHLIKTRGQQVTLRCSPKSGHDTVSWYQQALGQGPQFIFQYYEEEERQRGNFPDRFSGHQFPNYSSELNVNALLLGDSALYLCASSLRRGYTGELFFGEGSRLTVL.

The chain joins TRBV5-4 to TRBJ2-2; 11 nucleotides agree with TRBD2. With 2 bases clipped from V and 0 bases from J, the junction kept 6 bases outside the gene matches. There are 18 residues in the CDR3. Per germline, CDR1 SGHNT and CDR2 YYREEE (reference sequence). As DNA, the CDR3 is TGTGCCAGCAGCTTCCCTAGCGGGGGGACGCCGAACACCGGGGAGCTGTTTTTT. Amino acids: CASSFPSGGTPNTGELFF. Full variable domain (rest looked up from reference TRBV5-4 and TRBJ2-2): ETGVTQSPTHLIKTRGQQVTLRCSSQSGHNTVSWYQQALGQGPQFIFQYYREEENGRGNFPPRFSGLQFPNYSSELNVNALELDDSALYLCASSFPSGGTPNTGELFFGEGSRLTVL.

This chain uses TRBV4-3 with TRBJ2-3, with D maybe TRBD2 (5 bases). Germline V gene lookup returns CDR1 LGHNA and CDR2 YSLEER. The V gene lost 1 base and the J gene lost 4 bases, with 18 bases spanning the gap. The CDR3 spans 17 residues. This CDR3 reads CASSQGELSPGADTQYF. CDR3 coding DNA: TGCGCCAGCAGCCAAGGGGAGCTCTCCCCGGGCGCAGATACGCAGTATTTT.